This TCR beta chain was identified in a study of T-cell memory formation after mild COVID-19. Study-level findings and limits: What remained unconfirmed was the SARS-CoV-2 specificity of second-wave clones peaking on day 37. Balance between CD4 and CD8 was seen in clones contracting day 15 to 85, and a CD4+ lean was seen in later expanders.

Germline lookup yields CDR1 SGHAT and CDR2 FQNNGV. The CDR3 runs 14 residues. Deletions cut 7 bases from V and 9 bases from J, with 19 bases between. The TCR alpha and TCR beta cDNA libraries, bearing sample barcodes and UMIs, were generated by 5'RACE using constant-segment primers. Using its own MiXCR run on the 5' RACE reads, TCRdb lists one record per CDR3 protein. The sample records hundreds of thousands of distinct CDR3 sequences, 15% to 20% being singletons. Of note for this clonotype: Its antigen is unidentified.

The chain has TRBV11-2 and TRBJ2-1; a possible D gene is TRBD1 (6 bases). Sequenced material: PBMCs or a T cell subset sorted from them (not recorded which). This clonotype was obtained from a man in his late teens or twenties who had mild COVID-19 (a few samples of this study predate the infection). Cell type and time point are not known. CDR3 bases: TGTGCCAGCATCACGACAGGATCGTGGGGTGAGCAGTTCTTC. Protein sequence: CASITTGSWGEQFF.